This T cell receptor (beta chain) was captured by sequencing in a study of T cells after yellow fever vaccination. Trimming cost V 5 bases and J 4 bases, with 18 bases left between them. Germline loops: CDR1 MNHEY, CDR2 SMNVEV (reference sequence). This CDR3 has 16 amino acids. General study points: A secondary response was less intense yet reached its peak sooner, at day 5 versus 15. It was a small share of clonotypes that appeared in both CD4 and CD8 compartments. Most primary-vaccination clones recurred post-booster (around 95% CD4, roughly 87% CD8).

A 5'RACE template-switching step, the method used to make TCR cDNA, added a universal primer site and UMIs. TCRdb reanalysed the 5' RACE reads using MiXCR and keeps one entry per CDR3 protein. The table lists approximately 120,000 distinct CDR3 sequences, almost 9% of them singletons. This clonotype appeared a few times. What it binds is unknown. The source was CD8+ T cells sorted from PBMCs, collected on the day of the yellow fever booster vaccination. The V call is TRBV27, the J call TRBJ2-1; tentatively, D is TRBD2 (6 bases). This receptor was taken from a man younger than 35 who received the YFV17D yellow fever vaccine. This CDR3 is CASSLILGGPYNEQFF. Here the CDR3 DNA reads TGTGCCAGCAGTCTAATACTCGGGGGACCGTACAATGAGCAGTTCTTC.